These 21 T cell receptor beta chains originate from one sample sequenced in a study of T cell repertoires in ileal Crohn's disease. Time point noted: neoterminal ileum biopsy at postoperative endoscopy, about 6 months after surgery. Clones were sequenced by immunoSEQ multiplex PCR, and TCRdb holds only the in-frame ones, with some missing. The table includes approximately 13,000 clones, around 78% detected once. Sequencing input: ileal tissue. Source of these receptors: an adult with Crohn's disease.

V is TRBV30 and J is TRBJ1-1; a possible D gene is TRBD1 (6 bases). This CDR3 region has 14 residues. CDR1 is GTSNPN, CDR2 SVGIG, per germline (reference sequence). The V end lost 2 bases, the J end lost 1 base, and 11 bases lay between the germline ends. The CDR3 region is CAWSRNRENTEAFF. CDR3 in DNA: TGTGCCTGGAGTAGGAACAGGGAGAACACTGAAGCTTTCTTT. Using reference TRBV30 and TRBJ1-1 for the parts outside the CDR3, the full variable domain is SQTIHQWPATLVQPVGSPLSLECTVEGTSNPNLYWYRQAAGRGLQLLFYSVGIGQISSEVPQNLSASRPQDRQFILSSKKLLLSDSGFYLCAWSRNRENTEAFFGQGTRLTVV.

The chain has TRBV11-2 and TRBJ1-1, with D tentatively TRBD1 (6 bases). The CDR3 contains 13 residues. Germline V gene lookup returns CDR1 SGHAT and CDR2 FQNNGV. The V end lost 3 bases, the J end lost 1 base, and 6 bases lay between the germline ends. CDR3 nucleotide sequence: TGTGCCAGCAGCTTGGACAGGAACACTGAAGCTTTCTTT. Amino acids: CASSLDRNTEAFF.

This clone was picked up one time. The chain recombines TRBV5-8 with TRBJ1-1; D may be TRBD1 (5 bases). Trimming shortened V by 5 bases and J by 4 bases, and 15 bases separated the two germline ends. The germline V gene encodes CDR1 SGHTS and CDR2 YDEGEE. The CDR3 is 14 residues long. CDR3: CASSSEGRGTEAFF. The CDR3 DNA follows: TGTGCCAGCAGTTCGGAGGGAAGGGGCACTGAAGCTTTCTTT.

This clone has only a few counts. The V and J genes are TRBV7-9 and TRBJ1-5, with 10 bases aligning to TRBD1. J was trimmed by 2 bases and V by 6 bases; bases with no gene match: 7. There are 16 residues in the CDR3. CDR1 SEHNR and CDR2 FQNEAQ come from the germline V gene (reference sequence). The CDR3 loop reads CASSNSGTGGNQPQHF. CDR3 bases: TGTGCCAGCAGTAACAGTGGGACAGGGGGCAATCAGCCCCAGCATTTT.

V gene TRBV5-6 combines with J gene TRBJ2-7; TRBD2 might be the D (6 bases). CDR3 length: 14 residues. Germline V lookup: CDR1 SGHDT, CDR2 YYEEEE. V was trimmed by 4 bases and J by 3 bases, leaving 14 bases between them. The CDR3 is CASSPGGSGYEQYF. CDR3 nucleotides: TGTGCCAGCAGCCCCGGGGGAAGCGGCTACGAGCAGTACTTC.

J is TRBJ2-7 and V is TRBV7-9; 13 positions agree with TRBD2. V shed 3 bases and J 6 bases; nucleotides not matched to a gene: 5. The CDR3 spans 15 residues. Germline V gene data show CDR1 as SEHNR and CDR2 as FQNEAQ (reference sequence). CDR3 loop: CASSLGGLAGREQYF. DNA of the CDR3: TGTGCCAGCAGCTTGGGGGGACTAGCGGGGCGCGAGCAGTACTTC.

This clone showed up just once. The chain has TRBV5-6 and TRBJ2-5; 7 bases align to TRBD2. From germline, CDR1 is SGHDT and CDR2 YYEEEE. The CDR3 contains 16 residues. The V segment lost 3 bases and the J segment 5 bases; nucleotides outside the gene matches: 13. CDR3 nucleotide sequence: TGTGCCAGCAGCTCGCTCCGGTTGCGGGGGTCTGAGACCCAGTACTTC. This codes for CASSSLRLRGSETQYF.

The count of this clone is one. The V and J genes are TRBV7-9 and TRBJ1-1; no clear D. Germline CDR1 and CDR2: SEHNR and FQNEAQ (reference sequence). Trimming removed 5 bases from V and 1 base from J, with 11 bases in between. The CDR3 length is 14 residues. The CDR3 nucleotides are TGTGCCAGCAGCCCCTACGCGGGGAACACTGAAGCTTTCTTT. Translated, it gives CASSPYAGNTEAFF.

The chain uses TRBV7-9 and TRBJ1-6, with 8 bases fitting TRBD1. The germline gives CDR1 SEHNR, CDR2 FQNEAQ (reference sequence). The CDR3 is 16 residues long. Unmatched junction bases numbered 5, after V lost 3 bases and J lost 4 bases. Here the CDR3 DNA reads TGTGCCAGCAGCTTCGGACAGGGAATGTATAATTCACCCCTCCACTTT. Translation: CASSFGQGMYNSPLHF.

The rearrangement uses TRBV14 and TRBJ1-1; TRBD1 is a possible D gene (5 bases). This CDR3 spans 15 amino acids. The germline V gene has CDR1 SGHDN and CDR2 FVKESK. V was trimmed by 4 bases and J by 1 base, leaving 13 bases between them. CDR3 DNA sequence: TGTGCCAGCAGCCGCATGGGACTCCAGAACACTGAAGCTTTCTTT. It translates to CASSRMGLQNTEAFF.

V is TRBV13 and J is TRBJ1-2; 10 bases are a match to TRBD1. Germline lookup yields CDR1 PRHDT and CDR2 FYEKMQ (reference sequence). This CDR3 contains 18 residues. V trimming: 2 bases; J trimming: 0 bases; junction bases outside the gene matches: 9. The CDR3: CASSLRRQGAQANYGYTF. In DNA, the CDR3 is TGTGCCAGCAGCTTAAGGCGACAGGGGGCTCAAGCTAACTATGGCTACACCTTC.

The chain combines TRBV5-5 with TRBJ1-2; possible D gene TRBD1, 6 bases. Germline values: CDR1 SGHKS, CDR2 YYEKEE (reference sequence). V was trimmed by 2 bases and J by 8 bases, leaving 10 bases between them. The CDR3 has 12 residues. The CDR3 here is CASSFRGYGYTF. CDR3 in DNA: TGTGCCAGCAGCTTTAGGGGGTACGGCTACACCTTC.

V and J are TRBV6-1 and TRBJ2-7; tentatively, D is TRBD1 (5 bases). This CDR3 comprises 14 residues. Germline-derived CDR1 and CDR2 are MNHNS and SASEGT. The germline V and J ends were trimmed by 7 bases and 2 bases, with 15 bases remaining between them. CDR3 sequence reads: CASTPGYGAYEQYF. CDR3 DNA sequence: TGTGCCAGCACCCCAGGGTATGGCGCCTACGAGCAGTACTTC.

The chain joins TRBV6-4 to TRBJ1-2, with TRBD1 as a possible D gene (6 bases). Germline V gene lookup returns CDR1 MRHNA and CDR2 SNTAGT. This CDR3 spans 14 amino acids. Deletions cut 2 bases from V and 2 bases from J, with 9 bases between. In DNA form, the CDR3 reads TGTGCCAGCAGTGACGCTGACAGGAACTATGGCTACACCTTC. Encoded protein: CASSDADRNYGYTF.

Points on this clone: At the DNA level, this CDR3 is encoded by other sequences in the same sample as well. J is TRBJ2-5 and V is TRBV11-2; D is ambiguous. Germline V gives CDR1 SGHAT, CDR2 FQNNGV. The CDR3 runs 13 residues. V lost 3 bases, J lost 4 bases, and 9 bases lay in between. The DNA of the CDR3 is TGTGCCAGCAGCTTGTGGGCAGGAGAGACCCAGTACTTC. Protein: CASSLWAGETQYF.

The chain joins TRBV30 to TRBJ2-1; a possible D gene is TRBD1 (5 bases). V was clipped by 2 bases and J by 9 bases, with 5 bases between them. The germline CDR1 and CDR2 sequences are GTSNPN and SVGIG (reference sequence). This CDR3 has 10 amino acids. As DNA, the CDR3 is TGTGCCTGGAGTAGGGGTGAGCAGTTCTTC. The encoded protein is CAWSRGEQFF.

This clone has just a few counts. The same CDR3 is also encoded by other DNA sequences in this sample. The chain joins TRBV19 to TRBJ2-5; 9 positions agree with TRBD2. CDR3 length equals 14 residues. Looked up from germline, CDR1 is LNHDA and CDR2 is SQIVND (reference sequence). Trimming cost V 3 bases and J 5 bases; bases outside gene matches: 4. The CDR3 loop is CASSIDSGGETQYF. CDR3 sequence (DNA): TGTGCCAGTAGTATTGATAGCGGGGGTGAGACCCAGTACTTC.

In this sample, this clone turned up once. The chain uses TRBV29-1 and TRBJ2-2; D is possibly TRBD1 (6 bases). V lost 7 bases and J 1 base, leaving 16 bases between the germline ends. The germline V gene encodes CDR1 SQVTM and CDR2 ANQGSEA. The CDR3 loop spans 15 amino acids. CDR3 loop: CSERSGTQNTGELFF. CDR3 nucleotides: TGCAGCGAGAGGTCAGGGACACAGAACACCGGGGAGCTGTTTTTT.

V is TRBV18 and J is TRBJ2-7; the match to TRBD1 covers 8 bases. Germline V CDR1 and CDR2: KGHSH, LQKENI. Trimming cost V 3 bases and J 2 bases; bases outside gene matches: 3. The CDR3 is made up of 14 amino acids. The CDR3 protein is CASSPGTGPYEQYF. CDR3 in DNA: TGTGCCAGCTCACCGGGGACAGGCCCCTACGAGCAGTACTTC.

The chain carries TRBV11-3 and TRBJ2-2; the D gene is possibly TRBD2 (6 bases). The CDR3 runs to 18 residues. Germline CDR1 SGHNT, CDR2 YENEEA. V lost 0 bases to trimming and J lost 3 bases, with 17 bases between them. The CDR3 is CASSLDGGAHGDTGELFF. The CDR3 DNA sequence: TGTGCCAGCAGCTTAGATGGAGGGGCGCATGGGGACACCGGGGAGCTGTTTTTT.

The chain couples TRBV7-3 to TRBJ1-3; 7 positions match TRBD1. The CDR3 is 16 residues long. V shed 4 bases and J 0 bases; nucleotides not matched to a gene: 6. The V gene's germline CDR1 is SGHTA and CDR2 FQGTGA. The CDR3 loop is CASSSTGPHSGNTIYF. The CDR3 DNA reads as TGTGCCAGCAGCTCGACAGGGCCCCACTCTGGAAACACCATATATTTT. Looking up the rest from reference TRBV7-3 and TRBJ1-3 gives the full variable domain: GAGVSQTPSNKVTEKGKYVELRCDPISGHTALYWYRQSLGQGPEFLIYFQGTGAADDSGLPNDRFFAVRPEGSVSTLKIQRTERGDSAVYLCASSSTGPHSGNTIYFGEGSWLTVV.